Presented here are 15 T cell receptor beta chains from one specimen sequenced in a study of shared clonotypes between healthy human individuals. Profiling relied on immunoSEQ multiplex PCR, and the TCRdb table lists in-frame clones only, not all of them. The repertoire consists of 170,000 or so clones, with 65% to 70% occurring once and the leading ten covering 10%. The sequenced sample consisted of memory CD4+ T cells sorted from blood. Subset specified: CD45RA-negative fraction. The receptor source for this set is a man aged 25-40 years in good health.

In its sample, this clone was seen once. The chain recombines TRBV5-8 with TRBJ2-7; D possibly corresponds to TRBD2 (6 bases). The CDR3 is made up of 13 amino acids. CDR1 and CDR2 (germline): SGHTS, YDEGEE. Trimming removed 5 bases at V and 4 bases at J, with 13 bases between. The chain's CDR3 is CASRGLNLYEQYF. The CDR3 DNA sequence: TGTGCCAGCAGGGGACTGAACCTATACGAGCAGTACTTC.

The gene calls are TRBV6-1 and TRBJ1-2, with D unclear. The CDR3 loop spans 12 amino acids. Germline assignment: CDR1 MNHNS and CDR2 SASEGT. Trimming took 7 bases from V and 6 from J, leaving 12 bases between them. In nucleotides, the CDR3 is TGTGCCAGCATTAAGGAGCTGGATGGCTACACCTTC. Translation: CASIKELDGYTF.

The chain is built from TRBV9 and TRBJ2-1; D might be TRBD1 (5 bases). Trimming removed 6 bases at V and 4 bases at J, with 11 bases between. Germline V CDR1 and CDR2: SGDLS, YYNGEE. The CDR3 covers 13 residues. The DNA of the CDR3 is TGTGCCAGCACCCAGGGCCCTTACAATGAGCAGTTCTTC. As protein: CASTQGPYNEQFF.

The rearrangement joins TRBV6-5 to TRBJ2-7; 10 bases fit TRBD1. Germline CDR1 is MNHEY and CDR2 is SVGAGI. This CDR3 comprises 13 residues. V was clipped by 8 bases and J by 2 bases; unmatched bases: 3. The CDR3 here is CASRDRGPYEQYF. In DNA form, the CDR3 reads TGTGCCAGCCGCGACAGGGGGCCCTACGAGCAGTACTTC.

About this clone: A much bigger clone sits one base away, suggesting this may be a read error. The CDR3 DNA is TGTGCCAGCAGCTTGGGGGACTACGAGCAGTACTTC. Translation gives CASSLGDYEQYF. This chain links TRBV5-5 with TRBJ2-7; D not certain. Germline V gives CDR1 SGHKS, CDR2 YYEKEE (reference sequence). Trimming stripped 0 bases from V and 3 bases from J, with 4 bases between. CDR3 length: 12 amino acids.

This clone has more than one count but fewer than ten. The V and J genes are TRBV7-8 and TRBJ2-1; 10 nucleotides align to TRBD1. The germline CDR1 and CDR2 sequences are SGHVS and FQNEAQ. There are 15 residues in the CDR3. The trim removed 6 bases at V and 6 bases at J, leaving 8 bases unmatched. The CDR3 here is CASSPGQGGRNEQFF. DNA of the CDR3: TGTGCCAGCAGTCCAGGACAGGGGGGGCGCAATGAGCAGTTCTTC.

This clone has just a few counts. The J gene is TRBJ2-1, the V gene TRBV10-1, with TRBD2 matching over 8 bases. V shed 4 bases, J shed 9 bases, and the junction held 8 bases outside the gene matches. The CDR3 is 14 amino acids. Germline V CDR1 and CDR2: WNHNN, SYGVQD (reference sequence). CDR3 amino acids: CASSAASGLGEQFF. CDR3 DNA sequence: TGCGCCAGCAGTGCGGCTAGCGGGTTGGGTGAGCAGTTCTTC.

The chain combines TRBV11-2 with TRBJ2-7, with TRBD2 matching over 9 bases. This CDR3 has 17 residues. After removal of 7 bases from V and 7 bases from J, the junction contained 20 bases not matched to a gene. Germline V CDR1 and CDR2: SGHAT, FQNNGV. The CDR3 DNA is TGTGCCAGCATCCAGGCGCCAGCGGGAGGTTTTCTAGGGGAGCAGTACTTC. Encoded protein: CASIQAPAGGFLGEQYF.

The chain employs TRBV4-3 and TRBJ2-5, with D possibly matching TRBD2 (5 bases). Trimming stripped 4 bases from V and 4 bases from J, with 13 bases between. Germline CDR1 is LGHNA and CDR2 is YSLEER. This CDR3 region has 14 residues. CDR3 DNA sequence: TGCGCCAGCAGCCCTACGTGGGCGGGAGAGACCCAGTACTTC. Its translation: CASSPTWAGETQYF.

The chain recombines TRBV5-6 with TRBJ2-3; D is unclear. The germline V and J ends were trimmed by 4 bases and 1 base, with 19 bases remaining between them. This CDR3 is 17 amino acids long. Looked up from germline, CDR1 is SGHDT and CDR2 is YYEEEE. The CDR3 coding sequence is TGTGCCAGCAGCCTGGACGGTCGGGTAACGGGCACAGATACGCAGTATTTT. Protein: CASSLDGRVTGTDTQYF. The complete variable domain, with remaining parts taken from reference TRBV5-6 and TRBJ2-3, reads DAGVTQSPTHLIKTRGQQVTLRCSPKSGHDTVSWYQQALGQGPQFIFQYYEEEERQRGNFPDRFSGHQFPNYSSELNVNALLLGDSALYLCASSLDGRVTGTDTQYFGPGTRLTVL.

In DNA form, the CDR3 reads TGTGCCAGCAGCTTGTGGTCGCTCTACGAGCAGTACTTC. Translating it yields CASSLWSLYEQYF. The V and J genes are TRBV5-6 and TRBJ2-7; D gene uncertain. This CDR3 spans 13 amino acids. Germline lookup yields CDR1 SGHDT and CDR2 YYEEEE. Trimming cost V 1 base and J 3 bases, with 8 bases left between them.

J is TRBJ1-5 and V is TRBV5-8; D remains ambiguous. The CDR3 has 16 amino acids. CDR1 is SGHTS, CDR2 YDEGEE, per germline. V lost 0 bases and J lost 0, with 10 bases in between. CDR3 in amino acids: CASSLVGITSNQPQHF. As DNA, the CDR3 is TGTGCCAGCAGCTTGGTCGGGATAACTAGCAATCAGCCCCAGCATTTT.

The chain combines TRBV6-1 with TRBJ1-1, with D perhaps matching TRBD1 (5 bases). V lost 5 bases to trimming and J lost 4 bases, with 14 bases between them. The CDR3 contains 14 residues. Per germline, CDR1 MNHNS and CDR2 SASEGT. In DNA, the CDR3 is TGTGCCAGCAGTCACGGGACCCAAGTCACTGAAGCTTTCTTT. Protein product: CASSHGTQVTEAFF.

The chain couples TRBV2 to TRBJ2-5; 7 nucleotides line up with TRBD2. CDR1 is SNHLY and CDR2 is FYNNEI in the germline V gene. The CDR3 extends over 12 amino acids. Trimming at V came to 9 bases and at J to 4 bases, leaving 5 bases not matched to a gene. The CDR3 is CASGAGVETQYF. For the CDR3, the DNA is TGTGCCAGTGGGGCGGGAGTAGAGACCCAGTACTTC.

This clone was recorded once. V usage is TRBV28 and J usage is TRBJ1-1; D remains ambiguous. The CDR3 is 14 amino acids. With 7 bases removed from V and 3 bases from J, the gap between germline ends came to 15 bases. Germline values: CDR1 MDHEN, CDR2 SYDVKM. The CDR3 protein is CASTPVYSYTEAFF. In DNA, the CDR3 is TGTGCCAGCACCCCCGTCTACAGTTACACTGAAGCTTTCTTT.